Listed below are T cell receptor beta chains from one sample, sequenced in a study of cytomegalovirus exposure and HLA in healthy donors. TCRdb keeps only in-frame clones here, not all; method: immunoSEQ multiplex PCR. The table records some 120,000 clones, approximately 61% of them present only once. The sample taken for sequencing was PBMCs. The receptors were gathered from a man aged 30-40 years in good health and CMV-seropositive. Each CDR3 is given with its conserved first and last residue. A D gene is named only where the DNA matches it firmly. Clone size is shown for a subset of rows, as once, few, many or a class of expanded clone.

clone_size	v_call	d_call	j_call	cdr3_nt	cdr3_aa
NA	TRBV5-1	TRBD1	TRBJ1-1	TGCGCCAGTAGACAGGGAGTAAACACTGAAGCTTTCTTT	CASRQGVNTEAFF
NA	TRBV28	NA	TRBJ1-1	TGTGCCAGCAGTTTAGTATCTACTGAAGCTTTCTTT	CASSLVSTEAFF
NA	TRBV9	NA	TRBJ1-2	TGTGCCAGCAGCGTTGGGCAGCCTTATGGCTACACCTTC	CASSVGQPYGYTF
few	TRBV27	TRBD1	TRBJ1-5	TGTGCCAGCAGTTTCGTGACAGGGAGTAATCAGCCCCAGCATTTT	CASSFVTGSNQPQHF
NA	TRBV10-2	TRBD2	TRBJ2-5	TGCGCCAGCGGGTTCCCAACAGGGCTAGCGGGACTGGGGGGAGAGACCCAGTACTTC	CASGFPTGLAGLGGETQYF
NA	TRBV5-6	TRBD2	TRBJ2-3	TGTGCCAGCAGCTTATTAGCGGGAGGGCCGGGGGATACGCAGTATTTT	CASSLLAGGPGDTQYF
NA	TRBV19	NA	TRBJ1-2	TGTGCCAGTTCCGGGACACGGCTTCCTATCTATGGCTACACCTTC	CASSGTRLPIYGYTF
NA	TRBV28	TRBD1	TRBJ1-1	TGTGCCAGCAGTTTTCAGGGGGACACTGAAGCTTTCTTT	CASSFQGDTEAFF
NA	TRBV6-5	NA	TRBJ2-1	TGTGCCAGCAGTTACTCGACTAGACCCTATGAGCAGTTCTTC	CASSYSTRPYEQFF
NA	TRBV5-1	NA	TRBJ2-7	TGCGCCAGCAGCTTGGCCTGGGGCAGCTACGAGCAGTACTTC	CASSLAWGSYEQYF
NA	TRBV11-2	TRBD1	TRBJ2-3	TGTGCCAGCAGCATCGTCCCGGGACAGGGCAAGTCAGATACGCAGTATTTT	CASSIVPGQGKSDTQYF
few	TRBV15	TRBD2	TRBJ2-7	TGTGCCACCAGCAGAGATCCCCGGGAGGGGTCCTACGAGCAGTACTTC	CATSRDPREGSYEQYF
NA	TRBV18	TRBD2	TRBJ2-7	TGTGCCAGCTCACCCCGTTCGGGAACTAGCGGGATCGAGCAGTACTTC	CASSPRSGTSGIEQYF
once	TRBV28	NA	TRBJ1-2	TGTGCCAGCAGTTCTTTCCGTGTGGGCCTGGGTAACTATGGCTACACCTTC	CASSSFRVGLGNYGYTF
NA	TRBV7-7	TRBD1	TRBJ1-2	TGTGCTAGCAGCCCGGGACAGGGGTATGGCTACACCTTC	CASSPGQGYGYTF
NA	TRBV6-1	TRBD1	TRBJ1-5	TGTGCCAGCAGTGCTCGGGGGACAGGGGGCCGTGGGGGCAATCAGCCCCAGCATTTT	CASSARGTGGRGGNQPQHF
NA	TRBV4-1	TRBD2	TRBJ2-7	TGCGCCAGCAGCCAAGTTCAGACTAGCGGGAGAGGCTACGAGCAGTACTTC	CASSQVQTSGRGYEQYF
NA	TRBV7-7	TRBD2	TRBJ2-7	TGTGCTAGCAGCTCTACTAGCGGGAGCCACGAGCAGTACTTC	CASSSTSGSHEQYF
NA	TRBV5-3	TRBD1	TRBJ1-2	TGTGCCAGAAGCTTGGAAAGGACAGGGATCACCTTC	CARSLERTGITF
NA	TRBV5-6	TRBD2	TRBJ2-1	TGTGCCAGCAGCCGCGGGACTAGCGCTTACAATGAGCAGTTCTTC	CASSRGTSAYNEQFF
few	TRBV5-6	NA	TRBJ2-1	TGTGCCAGCAGCTTGACGGCAGGGCCTCCCTACAATGAGCAGTTCTTC	CASSLTAGPPYNEQFF
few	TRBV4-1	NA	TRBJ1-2	TGCGCCAGCAGCCGCAAAGACAGCTATGGCTACACCTTC	CASSRKDSYGYTF
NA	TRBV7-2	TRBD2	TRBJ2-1	TGTGCCAGCAGCTTAGCTAGCGGGATAATGGATGAGCAGTTCTTC	CASSLASGIMDEQFF
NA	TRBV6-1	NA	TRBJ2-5	TGTGCCAGCAGTGGTGCCGGGGGTGCAGAGACCCAGTACTTC	CASSGAGGAETQYF
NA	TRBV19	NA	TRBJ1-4	TGTGCCAGTAGTATGGTTCAGGATCTTAATGAAAAACTGTTTTTT	CASSMVQDLNEKLFF
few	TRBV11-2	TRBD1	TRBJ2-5	TGTGCCAGCAGCCGAGACAGGGAAGAGACCCAGTACTTC	CASSRDREETQYF
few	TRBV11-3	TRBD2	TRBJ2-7	TGTGCCAGCAGCCCCCCCTCCAGGACTAGCGGGAGCGCTTACGAGCAGTACTTC	CASSPPSRTSGSAYEQYF
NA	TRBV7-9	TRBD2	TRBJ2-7	TGTGCCAGCAGCTTAGTCCTTAACGGGAGGGTCAACTACGAGCAGTACTTC	CASSLVLNGRVNYEQYF
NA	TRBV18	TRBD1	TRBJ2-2	TGTGCCAGCTCCTCAACCGGGACAGGGAACACCGGGGAGCTGTTTTTT	CASSSTGTGNTGELFF
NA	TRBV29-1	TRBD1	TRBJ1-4	TGCAGCGGGGTGGACAGGGGGGATGAAAAACTGTTTTTT	CSGVDRGDEKLFF
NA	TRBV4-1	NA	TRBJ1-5	TGCGCCAGCAGCCAAGACGGGGGTTTAGAGCAGCCCCAGCATTTT	CASSQDGGLEQPQHF
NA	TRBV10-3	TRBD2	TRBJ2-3	TGTGCCATCAGTGAGTCGGAAGCGGGAGTAGATACGCAGTATTTT	CAISESEAGVDTQYF
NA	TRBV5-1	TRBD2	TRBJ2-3	TGCGCCAGCAGCGGACTAGCCCGTAGCACAGATACGCAGTATTTT	CASSGLARSTDTQYF
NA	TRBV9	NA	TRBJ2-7	TGTGCCAGCAGCGTAGACCCTGGACTTATCTACGAGCAGTACTTC	CASSVDPGLIYEQYF
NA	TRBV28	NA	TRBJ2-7	TGTGCCAGCAGTTTCGGCGGGACAGCAGGGTCCTACGAGCAGTACTTC	CASSFGGTAGSYEQYF
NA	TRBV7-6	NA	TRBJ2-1	TGTGCCAGCAGCTTAAGCTACAGGGCCCATGAGCAGTTCTTC	CASSLSYRAHEQFF
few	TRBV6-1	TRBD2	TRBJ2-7	TGTGCCAGCAGTGAACGGCTAGCGGGAGCCTACGAGCAGTACTTC	CASSERLAGAYEQYF
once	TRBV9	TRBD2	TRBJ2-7	TGTGCCAGCAGCGTAGGCGGGAGGGCCTACGAGCAGTACTTC	CASSVGGRAYEQYF
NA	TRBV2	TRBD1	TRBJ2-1	TGTGCCAGCAGTGTGGGGACAGCAACCTACAATGAGCAGTTCTTC	CASSVGTATYNEQFF
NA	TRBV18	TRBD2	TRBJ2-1	TGTGCCAGCTCACCACTTCGGGAGGGTGAGCAGTTCTTC	CASSPLREGEQFF
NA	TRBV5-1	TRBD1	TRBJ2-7	TGCGCCAGCAGCTTTCGGGACAGGGGATTATCCGAGCAGTACTTC	CASSFRDRGLSEQYF
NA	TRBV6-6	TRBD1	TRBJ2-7	TGTGCCAGCAGAGCGGGACAGGGGGCCTACGAGCAGTACTTC	CASRAGQGAYEQYF
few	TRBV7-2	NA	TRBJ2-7	TGTGCCAGCAGCTTAGCTTTGACAGGGAGGTACGAGCAGTACTTC	CASSLALTGRYEQYF
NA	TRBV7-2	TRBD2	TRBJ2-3	TGTGCCAGCAGCTTATTAGGAGCCCCGGGAGGATCAGATACGCAGTATTTT	CASSLLGAPGGSDTQYF
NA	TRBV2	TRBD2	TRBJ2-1	TGTGCCAGCAGTGGGACCATCGCGGCGGGGGGCCGCTACAATGAGCAGTTCTTC	CASSGTIAAGGRYNEQFF
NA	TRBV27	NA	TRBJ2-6	TGTGCCAGCAGTTTAACAGCGGGTCCCTCTGGGGCCAACGTCCTGACTTTC	CASSLTAGPSGANVLTF
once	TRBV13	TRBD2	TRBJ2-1	TGTGCCAGCAGCTTAGGCTCCCCTCTAGCGGGAGATGAGCAGTTCTTC	CASSLGSPLAGDEQFF
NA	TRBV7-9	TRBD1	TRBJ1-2	TGTGCCAGCAGCTTGTCGGGACAGGGAATAAGTGGCTACACCTTC	CASSLSGQGISGYTF
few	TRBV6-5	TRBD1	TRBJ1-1	TGTGCCAGCAGCCACGGACAGGGGGCTTTCTTT	CASSHGQGAFF
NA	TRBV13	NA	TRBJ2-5	TGTGCCAGCAGCTTAGGCCTGAGGGGGAAGACCCAGTACTTC	CASSLGLRGKTQYF
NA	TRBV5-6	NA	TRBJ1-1	TGTGCCAGCAGCCGCGTATCAGGGAACACTGAAGCTTTCTTT	CASSRVSGNTEAFF
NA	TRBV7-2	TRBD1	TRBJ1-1	TGTGCCAGCAGCCCACGACAGGGTTGGGACACTGAAGCTTTCTTT	CASSPRQGWDTEAFF
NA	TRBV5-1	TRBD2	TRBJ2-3	TGCGCCAGCAGTAGTCTACTAGCGCGCACAGATACGCAGTATTTT	CASSSLLARTDTQYF
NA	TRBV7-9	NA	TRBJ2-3	TGTGCCAGCAGCTTAGTGTCTTACACAGATACGCAGTATTTT	CASSLVSYTDTQYF
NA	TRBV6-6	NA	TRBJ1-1	TGTGCCAGCAGTTACTCTCCTGACTGGGACACTGAAGCTTTCTTT	CASSYSPDWDTEAFF